This T cell receptor (beta chain) was documented in a study of blood T cell repertoires in COVID-19. Repertoires were generated with immunoSEQ multiplex PCR, while TCRdb's copy carries only in-frame clones and drops some. The repertoire holds approximately 410,000 clones, with about nine tenths as singletons. The CDR3 has 15 amino acids. Germline CDR1 SGHTA, CDR2 FQGNSA. The ends lost 5 bases at V and 2 bases at J; junction bases unmatched: 3. This clone showed up just once. This sequence was found in a woman aged 30 to 39 with active or convalescent COVID-19. Sequenced sample: peripheral blood. J is TRBJ2-2 and V is TRBV7-2, with 9 bases fitting TRBD2. CDR3 sequence (DNA): TGTGCCAGCAGCCCGACTAGCGGAAACACCGGGGAGCTGTTTTTT. The encoded protein is CASSPTSGNTGELFF.